This T cell receptor (beta chain) originates from a study of PD-1 blockade in mismatch repair-deficient tumors. Germline V gene lookup returns CDR1 SEHNR and CDR2 FQNEAQ (reference sequence). This CDR3 region has 16 residues. After removal of 4 bases from V and 5 bases from J, the junction contained 13 bases not matched to a gene. Sequencing was performed with immunoSEQ multiplex PCR; in TCRdb, only in-frame clones are kept and a portion is missing. In the table there are 7,000 to 9,500 clones, about 90% of which are singletons. This clone has only a few counts. Its cognate antigen is unknown. The time point denotes: roughly eleven-day in vitro stimulation with candidate mutation-associated neoantigen peptide 1. TCR sequencing covered a few patients who responded to pembrolizumab. A no-peptide control culture served as baseline for clone fold changes. Findings and limits, study-wide: Rapid post-treatment expansion, then contraction, generally preceding radiologic response, marked tumor-resident clones.

The source of this sequence is an adult with mismatch repair-deficient cancer. The chain carries TRBV7-9 and TRBJ2-5, with TRBD2 matching 7 bases. Here the sequenced sample was cells cultured in vitro, taken from a patient treated with pembrolizumab. The CDR3 nucleotides are TGTGCCAGCAGCTCGGGGAGGGACGGAAGCCGGGAGACCCAGTACTTC. Its protein product is CASSSGRDGSRETQYF.